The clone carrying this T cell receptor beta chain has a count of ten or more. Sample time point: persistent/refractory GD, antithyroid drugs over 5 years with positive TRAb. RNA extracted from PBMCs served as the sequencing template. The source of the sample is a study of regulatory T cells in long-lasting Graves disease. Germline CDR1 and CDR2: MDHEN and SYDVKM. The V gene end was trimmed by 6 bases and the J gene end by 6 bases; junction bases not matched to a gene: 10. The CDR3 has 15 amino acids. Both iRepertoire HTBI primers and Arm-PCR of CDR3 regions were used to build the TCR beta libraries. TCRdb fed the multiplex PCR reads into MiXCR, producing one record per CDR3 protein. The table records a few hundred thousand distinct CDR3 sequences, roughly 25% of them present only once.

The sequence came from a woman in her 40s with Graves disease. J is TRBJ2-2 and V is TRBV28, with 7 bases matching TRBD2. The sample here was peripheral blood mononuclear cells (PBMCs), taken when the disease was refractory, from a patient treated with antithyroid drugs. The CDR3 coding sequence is TGTGCCAGCAGGGGAGGGTTAGGGGCGGCCGGGGAGCTGTTTTTT. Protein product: CASRGGLGAAGELFF.